This T cell receptor beta chain was captured in a study of OX40 agonist ivuxolimab in advanced cancers. As for the study in general: Ivuxolimab, an agonistic anti-OX40 (CD134) antibody, was given to patients. Subjects had a mean age of roughly 57 years, with a range of roughly 23 to 80; more than 70% were male.

A note on this clone: Antigen: not known.

Libraries were prepared by immunoSEQ multiplex PCR; TCRdb keeps only in-frame clonotypes and omits some of them. The table lists some 39,000 clones, about 81% of them singletons. General study findings and limits: A proportion of nonresponders additionally exhibited low normalized T-cell clonal expansion.

This CDR3 region has 15 residues. Germline V CDR1 and CDR2: SGHRS, YFSETQ. With 6 bases removed from V and 1 base from J, the gap between germline ends came to 16 bases. This clonotype was sampled from an adult with an advanced solid tumor such as melanoma, head and neck, liver or kidney cancer. The sequencing here drew on CD4+ or CD8+ T cells sorted from blood, taken in a trial of the OX40 agonist ivuxolimab. This chain connects TRBV5-1 to TRBJ1-1; TRBD1 is a possible D gene (6 bases). The CDR3 nucleotides read TGCGCCAGCACCCTAGGGGGGACCTCGAACACTGAAGCTTTCTTT. This sequence encodes CASTLGGTSNTEAFF.